This TCR beta chain was sequenced during a study of identical twins. Findings and limits, study-wide: Modeled out-of-frame TCR alpha sharing in monozygotic twins fell below observed levels. There was an excess of low generation probability in the out-of-frame alpha sequences that twins shared.

Unique molecular identifiers were present on the cDNA, which also gained a universal primer site by template switching. TCRdb analysed the 5' RACE reads with MiXCR anew, one entry per CDR3 protein. Here the sample spans fewer than 250,000 distinct CDR3 sequences, roughly a tenth being singletons. Turning to this clonotype: Its antigen is unknown.

CDR1 is SGDLS, CDR2 YYNGEE, per germline. The CDR3 has 15 residues. V lost 3 bases, J lost 6 bases, and 17 bases lay in between. J is TRBJ2-3 and V is TRBV9, with D hard to call. The receptor comes from a woman under 30 in good health. Material: memory (CD45RO+) T cells sorted from blood. The CDR3 DNA follows: TGTGCCAGCAGCGCTCAGTACGGAAGTGGGGATACGCAGTATTTT. It encodes CASSAQYGSGDTQYF.